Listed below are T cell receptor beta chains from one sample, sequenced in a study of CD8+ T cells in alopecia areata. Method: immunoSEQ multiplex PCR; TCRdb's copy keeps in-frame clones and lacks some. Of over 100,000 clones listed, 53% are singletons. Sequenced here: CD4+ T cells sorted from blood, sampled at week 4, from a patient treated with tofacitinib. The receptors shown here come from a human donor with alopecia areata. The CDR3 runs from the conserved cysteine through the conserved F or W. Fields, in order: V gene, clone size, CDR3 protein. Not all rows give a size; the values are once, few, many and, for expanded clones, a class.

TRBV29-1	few	CSARPGNQETQYF
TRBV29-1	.	CSVTFGQGTSGNTIYF
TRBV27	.	CASSFASGLYGYTF
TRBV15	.	CATSRDSGDYEQYF
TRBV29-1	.	CSIWTSGRETQYF
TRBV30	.	CAWSVYLGSYEQYF
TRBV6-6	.	CASSSTGRSQHF
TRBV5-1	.	CASSADDTQYF
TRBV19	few	CASSMGDQPQHF
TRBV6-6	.	CASSPPRGLSTDTQYF
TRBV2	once	CASRVPGHIQYF
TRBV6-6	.	CASSYSMAGAQQYF
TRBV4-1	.	CASSQDDGETQYF
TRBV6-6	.	CASSYRDYGYTF
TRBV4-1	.	CASSQPLAGGRYEQYF
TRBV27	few	CASSLRDRGPLLSGANVLTF
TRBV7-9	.	CASSLASGGTIEFF
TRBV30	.	CACGRTGYFHGYTF
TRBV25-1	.	CASSENYGYTF
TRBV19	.	CASSRSSSGANVLTF
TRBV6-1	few	CASTKTGRGTEAFF
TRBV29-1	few	CSVQYNEQFF
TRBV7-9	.	CASSFRDRVSYTF
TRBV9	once	CASSANRGANTEAFF
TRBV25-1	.	CASSRGVRADTQYF
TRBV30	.	CAWRLASSYNEQFF
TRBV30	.	CAWSENTGIDGYTF
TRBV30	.	CAWTRGISGANVLTF
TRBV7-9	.	CASSLEEGLGSYEQYF
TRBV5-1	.	CASSLVSATDTQYF
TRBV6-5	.	CASSYSGEGTDTQYF
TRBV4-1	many	CASSQGTSGYEQYF
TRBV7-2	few	CASSLGGGETGELFF
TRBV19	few	CASRKTGPVYGYTF
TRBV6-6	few	CASSLRLVGYNEQFF
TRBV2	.	CASNPSGGSSYNEQFF
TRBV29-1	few	CSLGRETDTQYF
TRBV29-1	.	CSVDGSYGYTF
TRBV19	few	CASSDLFQPQHF
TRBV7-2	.	CASSLAPGINGYTF
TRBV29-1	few	CSVQRGGGGYTF
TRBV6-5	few	CASRLDRSNTEAFF
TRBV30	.	CAHAGRGYEQYF
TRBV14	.	CASSQGTGLAAFF
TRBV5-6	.	CASSLVSRGLGYEQYF
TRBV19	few	CASSIQAGGRYEQYF
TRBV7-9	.	CASSRGTANQPQHF
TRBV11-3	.	CASSLTNGRISGYTF
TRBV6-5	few	CASSSTGSYTEAFF
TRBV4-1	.	CASSQIRGVNTEAFF
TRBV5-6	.	CASKRLAGELFF
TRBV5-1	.	CASSLGDSRAGELFF
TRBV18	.	CASSPPGEIAKNIQYF
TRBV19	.	CASRTSGSGQETQYF
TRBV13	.	CASSLGGPYGYTF
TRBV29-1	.	CSAVSHYGYTF
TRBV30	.	CAWSGQPYEQYF
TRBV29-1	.	CSARDRGSPTDTQYF
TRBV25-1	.	CASSDLSYEQYF
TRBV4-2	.	CASSQVAAGEETQYF